This entry concerns a single TCR beta chain. Antigen: not known. Naive CD8 library inputs spanned about 17,000 to 1,000,000 sorted cells and 10%, 30% or 50% RNA. The data were obtained in a study of molecular identifiers for immune sequencing clone quantification. On the study more broadly: The replicates split RNA from roughly 20,000 or 100,000 naive CD8 cells five ways and sequenced four. Overall study results and limits: Over 99% of effector molecules, yet under 1% of naive-cell molecules, were held by clones above 20 RNA copies.

Bulk libraries came from a prior protocol with listed TCR primers. MiXCR, applied by TCRdb to the PCR reads, yields one record per CDR3 protein. Of more than 50,000 distinct CDR3 sequences listed, under 20% were seen once; the top ten hold 1.4%. V shed 8 bases and J 6 bases; nucleotides not matched to a gene: 8. This CDR3 is built from 14 residues. Germline CDR1 is SEHNR and CDR2 is FQNEAQ (reference sequence). The sequence was obtained from a human donor in good health. Some libraries in this study had Jurkat cell RNA spiked in. The chain uses TRBV7-9 and TRBJ2-7; 12 positions agree with TRBD2. Source material: naive CD8+ T cells from blood, with Jurkat cell RNA spiked in. Subset: FACS-sorted CD8+CD4-CCR7+CD45RA+ naive T cells. The CDR3 bases are TGTGCCAGCGAAGGACTAGCGGGATTTGTCGAGCAGTACTTC. It is translated as CASEGLAGFVEQYF.